A selection of T cell receptor beta chains follows, all from one sample in a study of Graves' ophthalmopathy and Graves' hyperthyroidism. TCRdb processed the multiplex PCR reads anew with MiXCR; each CDR3 protein has one entry. The data show about half a million distinct CDR3 sequences, roughly 14% seen once. Sequenced input: blood. These receptor sequences come from a woman aged 25 to 39 with Graves' ophthalmopathy. CDR3s include the opening cysteine and the closing phenylalanine or tryptophan. Fields, in order: J gene, V gene, D gene, clone size, CDR3 DNA, CDR3 protein. The D gene is left open where the match is weak. Clone size is stated in some rows and not others, as once, few, many or a class when expanded.

j_gene: TRBJ1-1; v_gene: TRBV6-1; d_gene: TRBD1; abundance: -; CDR3nt: TGTGCCAGCAGTGAAGGGGACAGTGGGTGGAACACTGAAGCTTTCTTT; CDR3aa: CASSEGDSGWNTEAFF
j_gene: TRBJ2-5; v_gene: TRBV5-1; d_gene: -; abundance: -; CDR3nt: TGCGCCAGCAGCCCCGACCAGGAGTACCAAGAGACCCAGTACTTC; CDR3aa: CASSPDQEYQETQYF
j_gene: TRBJ1-1; v_gene: TRBV19; d_gene: TRBD1; abundance: many; CDR3nt: TGTGCCAGTAGTTCGAAGACAGGGGCGAGGACTGAAGCTTTCTTT; CDR3aa: CASSSKTGARTEAFF
j_gene: TRBJ1-5; v_gene: TRBV11-2; d_gene: TRBD1; abundance: many; CDR3nt: TGTGCCAGCAGCCCCAACAGGGGATATAGCAATCAGCCCCAGCATTTT; CDR3aa: CASSPNRGYSNQPQHF
j_gene: TRBJ2-7; v_gene: TRBV5-1; d_gene: TRBD2; abundance: -; CDR3nt: TGCGCCAGTCATCTTGGACTAGCGGTTCCCTACGAGCAGTACTTC; CDR3aa: CASHLGLAVPYEQYF
j_gene: TRBJ2-7; v_gene: TRBV20-1; d_gene: -; abundance: many; CDR3nt: TGCAGTGCTAGATCTGCGAGCATCTACGAGCAGTACTTC; CDR3aa: CSARSASIYEQYF
j_gene: TRBJ1-1; v_gene: TRBV18; d_gene: -; abundance: -; CDR3nt: TGTGCCAGCTCACCACCGGGGGGCATCATGAACACTGAAGCTTTCTTT; CDR3aa: CASSPPGGIMNTEAFF
j_gene: TRBJ2-5; v_gene: TRBV12-3/TRBV12-4; d_gene: TRBD1; abundance: many; CDR3nt: TGTGCCAGCAGACAAGGGACAGGGGGCGCGGAGACCCAGTACTTC; CDR3aa: CASRQGTGGAETQYF
j_gene: TRBJ1-2; v_gene: TRBV19; d_gene: -; abundance: once; CDR3nt: TGTGCCAGTAGTCCCCCGACAGCTTCCTATGGCTACACCTTC; CDR3aa: CASSPPTASYGYTF
j_gene: TRBJ2-7; v_gene: TRBV10-1; d_gene: -; abundance: many; CDR3nt: TGCGCCAGCAGTGAGCCAGGGCTAGACGAGCAGTACTTC; CDR3aa: CASSEPGLDEQYF
j_gene: TRBJ1-5; v_gene: TRBV7-8; d_gene: -; abundance: many; CDR3nt: TGTGCCAGCAGCGTTGACAGACTTCAGCCCCAGCATTTT; CDR3aa: CASSVDRLQPQHF
j_gene: TRBJ1-2; v_gene: TRBV12-3/TRBV12-4; d_gene: -; abundance: many; CDR3nt: TGTGCCAGCAGTTTAACTAACTATGGCTACACCTTC; CDR3aa: CASSLTNYGYTF
j_gene: TRBJ1-5; v_gene: TRBV6-5; d_gene: -; abundance: many; CDR3nt: TGTGCCAGCAGTTACGACACAAGGGGTCAGCCCCAGCATTTT; CDR3aa: CASSYDTRGQPQHF
j_gene: TRBJ2-7; v_gene: TRBV11-2; d_gene: TRBD1; abundance: many; CDR3nt: TGTGCCAGCAGGGGACCATCGGGACAGGGGGCCCACGAGCAGTACTTC; CDR3aa: CASRGPSGQGAHEQYF
j_gene: TRBJ2-2; v_gene: TRBV30; d_gene: -; abundance: -; CDR3nt: TGTGCCTGGAGCCCCTACAGGTTCCGTGACGGGGAGCTGTTTTTT; CDR3aa: CAWSPYRFRDGELFF
j_gene: TRBJ1-1; v_gene: TRBV11-2; d_gene: -; abundance: many; CDR3nt: TGTGCCAGCAGCGACCGACAGCGCAACACTGAAGCTTTCTTT; CDR3aa: CASSDRQRNTEAFF
j_gene: TRBJ1-3; v_gene: TRBV6-2/TRBV6-3; d_gene: -; abundance: many; CDR3nt: TGTGCCAGCAGTTACTCGTTCCAGGCTGGAAACACCATATATTTT; CDR3aa: CASSYSFQAGNTIYF
j_gene: TRBJ1-5; v_gene: TRBV29-1; d_gene: TRBD1; abundance: many; CDR3nt: TGCAGCGCAGAAACCGGGACAGAATCCAATCAGCCCCAGCATTTT; CDR3aa: CSAETGTESNQPQHF
j_gene: TRBJ2-7; v_gene: TRBV6-5; d_gene: TRBD2; abundance: many; CDR3nt: TGTGCCAGCAGTTCTAGCGGGAGGGGCTACGAGCAGTACTTC; CDR3aa: CASSSSGRGYEQYF
j_gene: TRBJ2-7; v_gene: TRBV11-2; d_gene: TRBD1; abundance: many; CDR3nt: TGTGCCAGTGTGGTCGGGACAGCGGACGAGCAGTACTTC; CDR3aa: CASVVGTADEQYF
j_gene: TRBJ2-7; v_gene: TRBV28; d_gene: TRBD2; abundance: -; CDR3nt: TGTGCCGTTCGGGGGGGTGTAGCGTACGAGCAGTACTTC; CDR3aa: CAVRGGVAYEQYF
j_gene: TRBJ1-5; v_gene: TRBV2; d_gene: -; abundance: few; CDR3nt: TGTGCCAGCAGCGGGGACTTCAATCAGCCCCAGCATTTT; CDR3aa: CASSGDFNQPQHF
j_gene: TRBJ2-4; v_gene: TRBV6-2/TRBV6-3; d_gene: -; abundance: many; CDR3nt: TGTGCCAGCAGTTATTCACGGACCAGTTTAGCCAAAAACATTCAGTACTTC; CDR3aa: CASSYSRTSLAKNIQYF
j_gene: TRBJ1-2; v_gene: TRBV5-1; d_gene: -; abundance: once; CDR3nt: TGCGCCAGCAGCGCGGAGCATTATGGCTACACCTTC; CDR3aa: CASSAEHYGYTF
j_gene: TRBJ1-2; v_gene: TRBV30; d_gene: -; abundance: many; CDR3nt: TGTGCCTGGAGCCCAAAGACCTCGGAGAGGGAGTATGGCTACACCTTC; CDR3aa: CAWSPKTSEREYGYTF
j_gene: TRBJ2-5; v_gene: TRBV5-1; d_gene: -; abundance: many; CDR3nt: TGCGCCAGCAGCTTGTGGCAGGGTTCAGAGACCCAGTACTTC; CDR3aa: CASSLWQGSETQYF
j_gene: TRBJ1-2; v_gene: TRBV10-3; d_gene: -; abundance: many; CDR3nt: TGTGCCATCAGCCTAGAACCGCCGGACAGTAACTATGGCTACACCTTC; CDR3aa: CAISLEPPDSNYGYTF
j_gene: TRBJ2-5; v_gene: TRBV11-3; d_gene: TRBD1; abundance: many; CDR3nt: TGTGCCAGCAGACAGGGGGGTCGGGAGACCCAGTACTTC; CDR3aa: CASRQGGRETQYF
j_gene: TRBJ1-2; v_gene: TRBV28; d_gene: -; abundance: many; CDR3nt: TGTGCCAGCAGACGAGACGGCGTCTATGGCTACACCTTC; CDR3aa: CASRRDGVYGYTF
j_gene: TRBJ2-7; v_gene: TRBV20-1; d_gene: -; abundance: many; CDR3nt: TGCAGTGCTAGCTGGGACGGACCCTACGAGCAGTACTTC; CDR3aa: CSASWDGPYEQYF
j_gene: TRBJ1-3; v_gene: TRBV15; d_gene: -; abundance: many; CDR3nt: TGTGCCACCAGCAGAGGAGGGTCGGGTGGAAACACCATATATTTT; CDR3aa: CATSRGGSGGNTIYF
j_gene: TRBJ2-7; v_gene: TRBV12-3/TRBV12-4; d_gene: TRBD1; abundance: many; CDR3nt: TGTGCCAGCAGTGCCGGGACAGTTGGTTACGAGCAGTACTTC; CDR3aa: CASSAGTVGYEQYF
j_gene: TRBJ2-7; v_gene: TRBV6-5; d_gene: -; abundance: many; CDR3nt: TGTGCCAGCAGTTACTCGGACAGTGAGCAGTACTTC; CDR3aa: CASSYSDSEQYF
j_gene: TRBJ1-1; v_gene: TRBV28; d_gene: -; abundance: many; CDR3nt: TGTGCCAGCAGTTTATACCCCATGGCCTTGAACACTGAAGCTTTCTTT; CDR3aa: CASSLYPMALNTEAFF
j_gene: TRBJ1-1; v_gene: TRBV28; d_gene: -; abundance: many; CDR3nt: TGTGCCAGCAGCGATTCCAGGGAAGTAGGCACTGAAGCTTTCTTT; CDR3aa: CASSDSREVGTEAFF
j_gene: TRBJ2-7; v_gene: TRBV12-3/TRBV12-4; d_gene: TRBD1; abundance: many; CDR3nt: TGTGCCAGCAGTTTCCGGACAGGGGGAATCCACGAGCAGTACTTC; CDR3aa: CASSFRTGGIHEQYF
j_gene: TRBJ2-2; v_gene: TRBV6-5; d_gene: TRBD1; abundance: -; CDR3nt: TGTGCCAGCAGTTACTCGACAGGGGCGGCGTGGGGGGAGCTGTTTTTT; CDR3aa: CASSYSTGAAWGELFF
j_gene: TRBJ2-7; v_gene: TRBV7-2; d_gene: TRBD1; abundance: few; CDR3nt: TGTGCCAGCAGCCGGGGACAGGGACACTACGAGCAGTACTTC; CDR3aa: CASSRGQGHYEQYF
j_gene: TRBJ1-2; v_gene: TRBV27; d_gene: -; abundance: -; CDR3nt: TGTGCCAGCAGTCCGCTCGGCGGTACTGGCTACACCTTC; CDR3aa: CASSPLGGTGYTF
j_gene: TRBJ2-5; v_gene: TRBV6-1; d_gene: TRBD2; abundance: many; CDR3nt: TGTGCCAGCAGTGAAATACTAGCGGGGGGGGGAGAGACCCAGTACTTC; CDR3aa: CASSEILAGGGETQYF
j_gene: TRBJ2-7; v_gene: TRBV11-1; d_gene: -; abundance: once; CDR3nt: TGCGCCAGCAGCCCCGAGTACTCCTACGAGCAGTACTTC; CDR3aa: CASSPEYSYEQYF
j_gene: TRBJ2-5; v_gene: TRBV3-1; d_gene: -; abundance: -; CDR3nt: TGTGCCAGCAGCCAAGCTTTCGGGAAAGAGACCCAGTACTTC; CDR3aa: CASSQAFGKETQYF
j_gene: TRBJ2-7; v_gene: TRBV2; d_gene: TRBD1; abundance: many; CDR3nt: TGTGCCAGCAGTGGCCCCCGACAGGGGGCCTACGAGCAGTACTTC; CDR3aa: CASSGPRQGAYEQYF
j_gene: TRBJ1-2; v_gene: TRBV11-3; d_gene: -; abundance: many; CDR3nt: TGTGCCAGCTTAGGCAGCAACTATGGCTACACCTTC; CDR3aa: CASLGSNYGYTF